The entry below gives a single T cell receptor (beta chain) sequence along with its context. The antigen this receptor binds is unknown. No quality values exist for individual bases; no much larger clone is one base distant. The immunoSEQ Assay, a bias-controlled multiplex PCR, was used to amplify TCRbeta CDR3 regions from genomic DNA. The study's own analysis went as follows. Within the assay, amplification of reference gene primers was used to estimate how many nucleated cells each sample contained. To quantify the absolute abundance of each unique TCRbeta CDR3 rearrangement, sequence reads were collapsed and filtered. For each sample, productive Simpson clonality was calculated as the square root of Simpson's diversity index across productive rearrangements. The source is immuneACCESS, and TCRdb retained only in-frame sequences with V and J called. Part of the clones is not carried over; for the studies checked, unresolved V genes explain less than half of this, and the remainder is unexplained. V and J calls and clone size are those listed in that table; D and trimming were worked out from the DNA. The sample has around 130,000 clones on record, roughly 80% of them singletons. The leading ten clones occupy roughly an eighth of the sample.

The CDR3 measures 15 amino acids from cysteine to phenylalanine. Here the CDR3 DNA is all that survives: 45 bases in frame from base 1. CDR1 and CDR2, looked up from the germline V gene, are LGHNA and YNFKEQ. The V and J ends are trimmed by 0 bases and 3 bases, leaving 11 bases between them. The sample originates from a study of blood T cell repertoires in COVID-19 (dated by TCRdb to 2020 to 2022). Background for the entire study: Samples from collaborators originated in the United States, Italy and Spain and spanned both the acute and convalescent phases of COVID-19. The material from the prospective study consisted of cDNA or gDNA derived from T cells, B-cell-depleted T cells, or PBMCs. Deeply sampled blood TCRbeta repertoires from subjects exposed to, actively infected with, or recovered from COVID-19 were included in the dataset. A freely available public database, intended as a resource for researchers studying the immune response to SARS-CoV-2, is where the repertoires were released. The samples were drawn from the first 160 participants of the ongoing ImmuneRACE study and from some 1,300 subjects provided by 6 global collaborators. Nearly every sample came with metadata listing a de-identified subject ID, COVID-19 status, age in years and sex. HLA class I and class II types, where available, came from metadata supplied by the sample provider rather than from assay-based typing. The research as a whole found: The amount of clinical and demographic metadata varied by source and participant and was provided uncurated.

Whole blood was collected in K2EDTA tubes by collaborating institutions according to the institutions' own protocols. For TCRbeta analysis, collaborator samples were shipped as frozen whole blood, as isolated PBMCs, or as DNA extracted from either sample type. The source of this sequence is a woman aged 55-69 years with acute or convalescent COVID-19. Recombination joined TRBV4-2 with TRBJ1-1, with no confident D gene call. Input material: peripheral blood. The sequence in DNA is TGTGCCAGCAGCCAAGATGGGTCACGGGACACTGAAGCTTTCTTT. This is translated as CASSQDGSRDTEAFF.